This TCR beta chain was recorded in a study of T-cell memory formation after mild COVID-19. As for the study in general: Largely donor-specific sequence clusters came from a couple of donors. Findings and limits, study-wide: Some responding clones appeared in pre-infection memory, suggesting cross-reactive memory joined. Clones contracting day 15 to 85 were balanced CD4/CD8; later expanders leaned CD4+.

With V trimmed by 2 bases and J by 0 bases, 11 bases remained unmatched. CDR1 and CDR2 (germline): MNHEY, SVGEGT. CDR3 length equals 19 residues. This clonotype was seen more than once but under ten times. Its antigen is not identified. TCRdb used MiXCR to reprocess the 5' RACE reads, holding one entry per CDR3 protein. The sample lists 150,000 to 200,000 distinct CDR3 sequences, about a fifth occurring once. Sequencing used PBMCs or a T cell subset sorted from them (not recorded which). J is TRBJ2-1 and V is TRBV6-2 or TRBV6-3, with TRBD2 matching 9 bases. The TCR was taken from an adult woman who had mild COVID-19 (a few samples of this study predate the infection). Cell type and time point are not known. Here the CDR3 reads CASSYPVAGEWSSYNEQFF. CDR3 bases: TGTGCCAGCAGTTACCCCGTAGCGGGAGAGTGGAGCTCCTACAATGAGCAGTTCTTC.